Listed below are T cell receptor beta chains from one sample, sequenced in a study of CD8+ T cells in alopecia areata. Sequencing used immunoSEQ multiplex PCR; TCRdb keeps in-frame clones, though not all of them. The sample consists of some 110,000 clones, about three fifths of them appearing once. The sequencing used CD8+ T cells sorted from blood, collected at week 24, from a patient treated with tofacitinib. These receptors were obtained from a human donor with alopecia areata. Each CDR3 is given with its conserved first and last residue. D genes are given only for firm matches. Clone size is not always given. Where it is, it says once, few, many or a class for expanded clones.

d_call: TRBD2
clone_size: NA
v_call: TRBV2
j_call: TRBJ2-7
cdr3_nt: TGTGCCAGCAGAAACCCTAGCGGGGGTGCAAACTACGAGCAGTACTTC
cdr3_aa: CASRNPSGGANYEQYF

d_call: NA
clone_size: NA
v_call: TRBV7-9
j_call: TRBJ2-2
cdr3_nt: TGTGCCAGCAGCTTTGGGACGAACACCGGGGAGCTGTTTTTT
cdr3_aa: CASSFGTNTGELFF

d_call: NA
clone_size: once
v_call: TRBV5-1
j_call: TRBJ1-2
cdr3_nt: TGCGCCAGCAGCTTGGGCCTCCGGGGTCCCCCTTATGGCTACACCTTC
cdr3_aa: CASSLGLRGPPYGYTF

d_call: NA
clone_size: few
v_call: TRBV11-2
j_call: TRBJ1-1
cdr3_nt: TGTGCCAGCATCGAACAGGGGAACACTGAAGCTTTCTTT
cdr3_aa: CASIEQGNTEAFF

d_call: TRBD2
clone_size: NA
v_call: TRBV5-4
j_call: TRBJ2-7
cdr3_nt: TGTGCCAGCACTGGCGGGGGGACTACCTACGAGCAGTACTTC
cdr3_aa: CASTGGGTTYEQYF

d_call: NA
clone_size: once
v_call: TRBV27
j_call: TRBJ1-1
cdr3_nt: TGTGCCAGCAGTTTAGGGGCAGGTTCCGCTGAAGCTTTCTTT
cdr3_aa: CASSLGAGSAEAFF

d_call: NA
clone_size: NA
v_call: TRBV7-9
j_call: TRBJ2-7
cdr3_nt: TGTGCCAGCAGCCCAGCCCGGACGGTCGGCTACGAGCAGTACTTC
cdr3_aa: CASSPARTVGYEQYF

d_call: TRBD2
clone_size: NA
v_call: TRBV9
j_call: TRBJ2-1
cdr3_nt: TGTGCCAGCAGCACCCGACTGCGCGGGGGAGAATCCTACAATGAGCAGTTCTTC
cdr3_aa: CASSTRLRGGESYNEQFF

d_call: NA
clone_size: NA
v_call: TRBV27
j_call: TRBJ1-1
cdr3_nt: TGTGCCAGCAGTTTATGGGCGAACACTGAAGCTTTCTTT
cdr3_aa: CASSLWANTEAFF

d_call: NA
clone_size: once
v_call: TRBV7-8
j_call: TRBJ1-3
cdr3_nt: TGTGCCAGCAGCTTAGAGGAAGCCATATATTTT
cdr3_aa: CASSLEEAIYF

d_call: NA
clone_size: few
v_call: TRBV4-1
j_call: TRBJ1-1
cdr3_nt: TGCGCCAGCAGCCAAGATCCAGGAATGAACACTGAAGCTTTCTTT
cdr3_aa: CASSQDPGMNTEAFF

d_call: NA
clone_size: NA
v_call: TRBV5-6
j_call: TRBJ1-6
cdr3_nt: TGTGCCAGCAGCTTTGAAGGGGGACACTCGATGTACTATAATTCACCCCTCCACTTT
cdr3_aa: CASSFEGGHSMYYNSPLHF

d_call: NA
clone_size: NA
v_call: TRBV7-9
j_call: TRBJ2-5
cdr3_nt: TGTGCCAGCACGAACCAAGAGACCCAGTACTTC
cdr3_aa: CASTNQETQYF

d_call: TRBD1
clone_size: NA
v_call: TRBV5-6
j_call: TRBJ2-7
cdr3_nt: TGTGCCAGCAGCAGGGACAGTTACGAGCAGTACTTC
cdr3_aa: CASSRDSYEQYF

d_call: NA
clone_size: NA
v_call: TRBV6-1
j_call: TRBJ1-5
cdr3_nt: TGTGCCAGCAGTGAGTCGCAGGGGAACAATCAGCCCCAGCATTTT
cdr3_aa: CASSESQGNNQPQHF

d_call: NA
clone_size: NA
v_call: TRBV9
j_call: TRBJ2-5
cdr3_nt: TGTGCCAGCAGCGTAGGTCACAGGTGGGAGACCCAGTACTTC
cdr3_aa: CASSVGHRWETQYF

d_call: NA
clone_size: NA
v_call: TRBV29-1
j_call: TRBJ1-1
cdr3_nt: TGCAGCGTACAGGAGGGTGAAGCTTTCTTT
cdr3_aa: CSVQEGEAFF

d_call: NA
clone_size: NA
v_call: TRBV6-5
j_call: TRBJ1-1
cdr3_nt: TGTGCCAGCAGTTACTCCTCGGGGGCGGTCGCTTTCTTT
cdr3_aa: CASSYSSGAVAFF

d_call: NA
clone_size: NA
v_call: TRBV5-5
j_call: TRBJ2-7
cdr3_nt: TGTGCCAGCAGCTTGGGGGGTACCTACGAGCAGTACTTC
cdr3_aa: CASSLGGTYEQYF

d_call: NA
clone_size: NA
v_call: TRBV30
j_call: TRBJ1-2
cdr3_nt: TGTGCCTGGAGTAGGCTGGCAGGGAGGGTTCCATATGGCTACACCTTC
cdr3_aa: CAWSRLAGRVPYGYTF

d_call: TRBD1
clone_size: NA
v_call: TRBV2
j_call: TRBJ2-7
cdr3_nt: TGTGCCAGCAGTGAGTGGGCAGGGGGTTCCTACGAGCAGTACTTC
cdr3_aa: CASSEWAGGSYEQYF

d_call: TRBD1
clone_size: NA
v_call: TRBV27
j_call: TRBJ2-7
cdr3_nt: TGTGCCAGCAGTACCCGGACAGGGGGCTCCTACGAGCAGTACTTC
cdr3_aa: CASSTRTGGSYEQYF

d_call: TRBD1
clone_size: NA
v_call: TRBV29-1
j_call: TRBJ1-2
cdr3_nt: TGCAGCGTTCTATGGGTGTCGGGACAGGAAACAACTAACTATGGCTACACCTTC
cdr3_aa: CSVLWVSGQETTNYGYTF

d_call: NA
clone_size: few
v_call: TRBV29-1
j_call: TRBJ2-5
cdr3_nt: TGCAGCGTTGAGGTCGGGGCCGGGGAGACCCAGTACTTC
cdr3_aa: CSVEVGAGETQYF

d_call: TRBD1
clone_size: NA
v_call: TRBV10-3
j_call: TRBJ1-5
cdr3_nt: TGTGCCATCAGCCGACAGGGAGATCAGCCCCAGCATTTT
cdr3_aa: CAISRQGDQPQHF

d_call: NA
clone_size: NA
v_call: TRBV4-1
j_call: TRBJ2-1
cdr3_nt: TGCGCCAGCAGCCAAGACGCTGAAGATCATGAGCAGTTCTTC
cdr3_aa: CASSQDAEDHEQFF

d_call: NA
clone_size: NA
v_call: TRBV12-5
j_call: TRBJ1-2
cdr3_nt: TGTGCTAGTGGTTTGGGACAGACTAACTATGGCTACACCTTC
cdr3_aa: CASGLGQTNYGYTF

d_call: TRBD2
clone_size: NA
v_call: TRBV13
j_call: TRBJ2-3
cdr3_nt: TGTGCCAGCAGCGGAGGACTAGAGATAGATACGCAGTATTTT
cdr3_aa: CASSGGLEIDTQYF

d_call: NA
clone_size: NA
v_call: TRBV6-6
j_call: TRBJ1-1
cdr3_nt: TGTGCCAGCAGTTGGCCTGAGGGGAACACTGAAGCTTTCTTT
cdr3_aa: CASSWPEGNTEAFF

d_call: NA
clone_size: NA
v_call: TRBV9
j_call: TRBJ2-2
cdr3_nt: TGTGCCAGCAGCGTAGACGGGAACACCGGGGAGCTGTTTTTT
cdr3_aa: CASSVDGNTGELFF

d_call: TRBD1
clone_size: NA
v_call: TRBV7-2
j_call: TRBJ2-7
cdr3_nt: TGTGCCAGCAGCATCCGGGACAGGGGCCCCTACGAGCAGTACTTC
cdr3_aa: CASSIRDRGPYEQYF

d_call: NA
clone_size: NA
v_call: TRBV5-6
j_call: TRBJ2-1
cdr3_nt: TGTGCCAGCAGCCAGTTCGGGTCCTACAATGAGCAGTTCTTC
cdr3_aa: CASSQFGSYNEQFF

d_call: TRBD1
clone_size: NA
v_call: TRBV7-3
j_call: TRBJ1-1
cdr3_nt: TGTGCCAGCAGCCTAACAGGGGGGAACACTGAAGCTTTCTTT
cdr3_aa: CASSLTGGNTEAFF

d_call: NA
clone_size: NA
v_call: TRBV18
j_call: TRBJ1-1
cdr3_nt: TGTGCCAGCTCACCACCCGAGGCAGCTTTAGACGCTTTCTTT
cdr3_aa: CASSPPEAALDAFF